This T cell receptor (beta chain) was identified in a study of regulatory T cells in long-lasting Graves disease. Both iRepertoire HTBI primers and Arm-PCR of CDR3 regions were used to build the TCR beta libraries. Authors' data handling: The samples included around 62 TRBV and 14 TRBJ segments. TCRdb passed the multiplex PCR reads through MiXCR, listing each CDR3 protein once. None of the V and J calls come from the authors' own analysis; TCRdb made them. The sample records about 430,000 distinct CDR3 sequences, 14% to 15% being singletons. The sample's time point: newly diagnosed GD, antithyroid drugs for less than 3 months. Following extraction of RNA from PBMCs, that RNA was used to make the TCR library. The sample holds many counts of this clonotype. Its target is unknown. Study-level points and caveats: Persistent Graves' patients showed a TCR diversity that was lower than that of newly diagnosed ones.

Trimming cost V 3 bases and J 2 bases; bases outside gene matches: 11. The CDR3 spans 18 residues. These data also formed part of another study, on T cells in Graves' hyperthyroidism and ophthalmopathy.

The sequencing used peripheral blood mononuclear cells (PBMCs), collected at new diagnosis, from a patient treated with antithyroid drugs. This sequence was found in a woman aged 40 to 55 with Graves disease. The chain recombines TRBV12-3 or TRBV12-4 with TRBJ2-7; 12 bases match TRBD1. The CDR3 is CASSFDRDRGLSTYEQYF. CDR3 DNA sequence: TGTGCCAGCAGTTTTGACCGGGACAGGGGGCTCTCTACCTACGAGCAGTACTTC.